These T cell receptor beta chains were read from a single sample in a study of T cell repertoires in cytomegalovirus infection. TCRdb independently ran MiXCR on the reads; one entry per CDR3 protein. The table shows hundreds of thousands of distinct CDR3 sequences, with approximately 9.5% occurring only once. Sequenced material: PBMCs. Receptor source: a human donor in good health (CMV status not recorded). Some clones in this sample may be carry-over from other donors' samples. Each CDR3 is given with its conserved first and last residue.

v_call: TRBV7-2; cdr3_aa: CASSKYLHQETQYF
v_call: TRBV7-6; cdr3_aa: CASSLSGGLETQYF
v_call: TRBV19; cdr3_aa: CASRTGARGAFF
v_call: TRBV7-9; cdr3_aa: CASSFADSSYEQYF
v_call: TRBV7-6; cdr3_aa: CASSIDRGVSYEQYF
v_call: TRBV7-3; cdr3_aa: CASSLRGGWDTQYF
v_call: TRBV20-1; cdr3_aa: CSASRVMGDRGTNF
v_call: TRBV28; cdr3_aa: CASQWRYQETQYF
v_call: TRBV11-2; cdr3_aa: CASSSLRGGTKNIQYF
v_call: TRBV7-2; cdr3_aa: CASSVLARGGAGELFF
v_call: TRBV4-3; cdr3_aa: CASSQDSRSRTYEQYF
v_call: TRBV6-5; cdr3_aa: CASTPPGLAGEQFF
v_call: TRBV19; cdr3_aa: CASSIGGGAGETQYF
v_call: TRBV7-6; cdr3_aa: CASSSGPGTGELFF
v_call: TRBV4-1; cdr3_aa: CASSQPGRGENTIYF
v_call: TRBV19; cdr3_aa: CASEVPGGDTQYF
v_call: TRBV7-9; cdr3_aa: CASSARVPSGNTIYF
v_call: TRBV4-2; cdr3_aa: CASSQGSGREYDTQYF